This T cell receptor (beta chain) stems from a study of T cells in Graves' hyperthyroidism and ophthalmopathy. This clonotype was seen a handful of times. Its antigen is currently unknown. TCR beta CDR3 sequences were amplified from RNA transcripts. A set of HTBI primers served as the primers for a first-round RT-PCR of the TCR CDR3. TCRdb processed the multiplex PCR reads anew with MiXCR; each CDR3 protein has one entry. The data show a few hundred thousand distinct CDR3 sequences, 12% to 15% seen once. Study-level findings and limits: From stable hyperthyroidism, ophthalmopathy was separated by a 13 V-J model. Model output signaled ophthalmopathy a median around 6.9 months ahead of onset.

Each diagnosis was grounded in clinical symptoms, serum thyroxine and TRAb, thyroid ultrasound, and orbital computed tomography. 10 ml fresh peripheral blood yielded the PBMCs. The sample was blood. The receptor was derived from a woman in her 40s with Graves' ophthalmopathy.

The CDR3 DNA follows: TGTGCCAGCACCTATAGGAGACCCAACACCGGGGAGCTGTTTTTT. Amino acids: CASTYRRPNTGELFF. The chain links TRBV28 to TRBJ2-2; unclear D gene. Germline loops: CDR1 MDHEN, CDR2 SYDVKM. CDR3 size: 15 residues. V lost 7 bases and J lost 2, with 14 bases in between.